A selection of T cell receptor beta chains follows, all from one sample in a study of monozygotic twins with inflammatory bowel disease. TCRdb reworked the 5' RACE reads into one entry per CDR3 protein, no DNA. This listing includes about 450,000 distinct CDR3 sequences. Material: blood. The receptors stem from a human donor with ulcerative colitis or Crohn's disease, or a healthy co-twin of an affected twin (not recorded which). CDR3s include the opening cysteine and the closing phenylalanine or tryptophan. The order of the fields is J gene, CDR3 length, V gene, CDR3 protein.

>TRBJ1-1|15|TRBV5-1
CASSRDGSRGTEAFF
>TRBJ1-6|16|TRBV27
CASSILTGPGDSPLHF
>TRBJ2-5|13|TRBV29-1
CSIGGAFGETQYF
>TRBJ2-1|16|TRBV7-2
CASSSLRGGPYNEQFF
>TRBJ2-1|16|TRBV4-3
CASSQDRLAGKFEQFF
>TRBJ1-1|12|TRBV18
CASSPMNTEAFF
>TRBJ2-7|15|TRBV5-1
CASSLIGQSSYEQYF
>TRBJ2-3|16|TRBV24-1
CATSDLGGSPTDTQYF
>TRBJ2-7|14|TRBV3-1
CASSQDSGVGEQYF
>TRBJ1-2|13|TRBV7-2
CASSHGPNYGYTF